The 21 T cell receptor beta chains reported below all come from one sample, sequenced in a study of T cell responses to AZD1222 COVID-19 vaccine. The assay was immunoSEQ multiplex PCR, and TCRdb's table has in-frame clones only and misses some. The table includes about 210,000 clones, 94% detected once. The source material was peripheral blood, sampled 28 days after the second dose of the MenACWY control vaccine. Every receptor here comes from an adult who received the MenACWY meningococcal vaccine as a control.

The rearrangement joins TRBV30 to TRBJ1-2; D not certain. V lost 8 bases and J lost 4, with 14 bases in between. The CDR3 is 12 residues long. CDR1 and CDR2 (germline): GTSNPN, SVGIG (reference sequence). CDR3 sequence (DNA): TGTGCCCGGGCCGTACAAACCTATGGCTACACCTTC. Translation: CARAVQTYGYTF.

J is TRBJ2-2 and V is TRBV7-2; TRBD1 matches at 7 bases. This CDR3 region has 14 residues. V shed 3 bases, J shed 3 bases, and the junction held 1 base outside the gene matches. Germline V gene data show CDR1 as SGHTA and CDR2 as FQGNSA. CDR3 sequence (DNA): TGTGCCAGCAGCTTTGGACAGGACACCGGGGAGCTGTTTTTT. It translates to CASSFGQDTGELFF.

The V and J genes are TRBV6-5 and TRBJ1-1; D gene unclear. From germline, CDR1 is MNHEY and CDR2 SVGAGI. There are 12 residues in the CDR3. V shed 10 bases and J shed 0 bases, with 9 bases lying between them. The DNA of the CDR3 is TGTGCCACCAAAGAGTTGAACACTGAAGCTTTCTTT. Encoded protein: CATKELNTEAFF.

The rearrangement links TRBV30 to TRBJ1-6; 7 bases are shared with TRBD1. This CDR3 has 15 amino acids. V lost 0 bases and J lost 7; bases outside the gene matches: 6. In germline, CDR1 is GTSNPN, CDR2 SVGIG (reference sequence). The CDR3 sequence: CAWSVYATGNSPLHF. CDR3 bases: TGTGCCTGGAGTGTATACGCGACAGGGAATTCACCCCTCCACTTT.

The J gene is TRBJ2-7, the V gene TRBV7-9, with TRBD1 matching 9 bases. V gave up 5 bases and J gave up 4 bases; unmatched junction bases: 6. Germline-derived CDR1 and CDR2 are SEHNR and FQNEAQ (reference sequence). The CDR3 spans 14 residues. The CDR3 reads CASSLGQGKYEQYF. For the CDR3, the DNA is TGTGCCAGCAGCCTCGGACAGGGGAAATACGAGCAGTACTTC. Filled out from reference TRBV7-9 and TRBJ2-7, the complete variable domain reads DTGVSQNPRHKITKRGQNVTFRCDPISEHNRLYWYRQTLGQGPEFLTYFQNEAQLEKSRLLSDRFSAERPKGSFSTLEIQRTEQGDSAMYLCASSLGQGKYEQYFGPGTRLTVT.

This chain uses TRBV11-2 with TRBJ2-7; D is undetermined. Germline assignment: CDR1 SGHAT and CDR2 FQNNGV. The CDR3 contains 13 residues. Trimming shortened V by 3 bases and J by 2 bases, and 8 bases separated the two germline ends. In DNA form, the CDR3 reads TGTGCCAGCAGCTTTAAAGGGACCTACGAGCAGTACTTC. Its translation: CASSFKGTYEQYF. Using reference TRBV11-2 and TRBJ2-7 for the parts outside the CDR3, the full variable domain is EAGVAQSPRYKIIEKRQSVAFWCNPISGHATLYWYQQILGQGPKLLIQFQNNGVVDDSQLPKDRFSAERLKGVDSTLKIQPAKLEDSAVYLCASSFKGTYEQYFGPGTRLTVT.

The chain is built from TRBV2 and TRBJ1-1; TRBD1 aligns across 7 bases. The trim removed 8 bases at V and 1 base at J, leaving 4 bases unmatched. Per the germline V gene, CDR1 is SNHLY and CDR2 is FYNNEI. This CDR3 has 13 amino acids. In DNA, the CDR3 is TGTGCCAGCGGGGACAGAACGAACACTGAAGCTTTCTTT. Its translation is CASGDRTNTEAFF.

This sequence joins TRBV28 and TRBJ1-2; the D is unclear. V dropped 5 bases and J dropped 2 bases, with 3 bases sitting between them. The germline CDR1 and CDR2 sequences are MDHEN and SYDVKM. This CDR3 contains 11 residues. In DNA form, the CDR3 reads TGTGCCAGCAGTAAAAACTATGGCTACACCTTC. Amino acid sequence: CASSKNYGYTF.

The chain is built from TRBV19 and TRBJ2-7, with TRBD2 matching 15 bases. The length of the CDR3 is 15 residues. CDR1 is LNHDA, CDR2 SQIVND, per germline (reference sequence). The ends lost 6 bases at V and 4 bases at J; junction bases unmatched: 4. The CDR3 coding sequence is TGTGCCAGTAGCCCGGGACTAGCGGGAGGTTACGAGCAGTACTTC. It specifies CASSPGLAGGYEQYF.

The chain joins TRBV15 to TRBJ2-7; possibly TRBD1 for D (5 bases). The CDR3 has 12 residues. The V end was cut by 5 bases, the J end by 3 bases, with 8 bases between. Germline values: CDR1 LNHNV, CDR2 YYDKDF (reference sequence). The CDR3 region is CATSFQGYEQYF. DNA for the CDR3: TGTGCCACCAGCTTTCAGGGCTACGAGCAGTACTTC.

The chain combines TRBV10-3 with TRBJ1-2; D is undetermined. CDR3 length: 15 residues. Trimming shortened V by 2 bases and J by 6 bases, and 16 bases separated the two germline ends. CDR1 and CDR2 (germline): ENHRY, SYGVKD. The CDR3 DNA reads TGTGCCATCAGTGAGCTTTCGGCCCTTTCGGATGGCTACACCTTC. Translating gives CAISELSALSDGYTF.

The rearrangement joins TRBV14 to TRBJ2-1; 8 bases map to TRBD2. The CDR3 consists of 15 residues. In germline, CDR1 is SGHDN, CDR2 FVKESK. V lost 4 bases to trimming and J lost 1 base; unmatched junction nucleotides: 3. The CDR3 DNA is TGTGCCAGCAGCCCTAGCGGGCTATCCTACAATGAGCAGTTCTTC. It encodes CASSPSGLSYNEQFF.

The CDR3 here is CASSDGLAGGYEQYF. The DNA of the CDR3 is TGTGCCAGCAGTGATGGACTAGCGGGAGGGTACGAGCAGTACTTC. The chain joins TRBV2 to TRBJ2-7; TRBD2 aligns across 15 bases. V shed 3 bases and J 4 bases; nucleotides not matched to a gene: 1. Germline V CDR1 and CDR2: SNHLY, FYNNEI. There are 15 residues in the CDR3. The whole variable domain, filled in from reference TRBV2 and TRBJ2-7, reads EPEVTQTPSHQVTQMGQEVILRCVPISNHLYFYWYRQILGQKVEFLVSFYNNEISEKSEIFDDQFSVERPDGSNFTLKIRSTKLEDSAMYFCASSDGLAGGYEQYFGPGTRLTVT.

This sequence joins TRBV6-1 and TRBJ2-2; tentative D call: TRBD2 (7 bases). This CDR3 comprises 16 residues. The ends were cut back, 4 bases at V and 3 bases at J, with 15 bases in the middle. Germline loops: CDR1 MNHNS, CDR2 SASEGT. The CDR3 DNA reads TGTGCCAGCAGTGGACCGGCGGGGGCCTACACCGGGGAGCTGTTTTTT. Translated, it gives CASSGPAGAYTGELFF.

The gene calls are TRBV27 and TRBJ2-3; no firm D call. V gave up 0 bases and J gave up 3 bases, with 16 bases separating them. CDR3 size: 17 residues. Germline values: CDR1 MNHEY, CDR2 SMNVEV (reference sequence). The CDR3 loop reads CASSLSGSVSRTDTQYF. CDR3 bases: TGTGCCAGCAGTTTATCGGGCTCGGTCAGTCGTACAGATACGCAGTATTTT.

This sequence joins TRBV7-9 and TRBJ1-1; a weak D match, TRBD1 (6 bases). The CDR3 totals 13 residues. The germline CDR1 and CDR2 sequences are SEHNR and FQNEAQ (reference sequence). V was trimmed by 5 bases and J by 11 bases, leaving 18 bases between them. In nucleotides, the CDR3 is TGTGCCAGCAGCGGGTACAGGGACCTGAGGGCTTTCTTT. It codes for CASSGYRDLRAFF.

The V call is TRBV7-9, the J call TRBJ1-1; no clear D gene. The CDR3 extends over 14 amino acids. V gave up 3 bases and J gave up 0 bases, with 8 bases separating them. Germline values: CDR1 SEHNR, CDR2 FQNEAQ (reference sequence). The CDR3 region has the DNA TGTGCCAGCAGCTTGGCAGGCATGAACACTGAAGCTTTCTTT. Protein product: CASSLAGMNTEAFF.

The count of this clone is one. The V call is TRBV27, the J call TRBJ2-2; D unresolved. Germline CDR1 MNHEY, CDR2 SMNVEV (reference sequence). The CDR3 is made up of 15 amino acids. The V end was cut by 7 bases, the J end by 0 bases, with 12 bases between. DNA for the CDR3: TGTGCCAGCACCGAAAGGTCCACGAACACCGGGGAGCTGTTTTTT. Encoded protein: CASTERSTNTGELFF.

V and J are TRBV18 and TRBJ2-2, with D perhaps given as TRBD1 or TRBD2 (5 bases each). V dropped 4 bases and J dropped 4 bases, with 19 bases sitting between them. CDR3 length equals 17 residues. CDR1 is KGHSH, CDR2 LQKENI, per germline. Here the CDR3 reads CASSLDPGGRATGELFF. Written as DNA, the CDR3 is TGTGCCAGCTCACTCGACCCTGGGGGACGCGCCACCGGGGAGCTGTTTTTT. The variable domain in full, completed from reference TRBV18 and TRBJ2-2, reads NAGVMQNPRHLVRRRGQEARLRCSPMKGHSHVYWYRQLPEEGLKFMVYLQKENIIDESGMPKERFSAEFPKEGPSILRIQQVVRGDSAAYFCASSLDPGGRATGELFFGEGSRLTVL.

The CDR3: CASSIELSPRELFF. CDR3 DNA: TGTGCCAGTAGTATTGAACTTTCCCCTCGGGAGCTGTTTTTT. The chain has TRBV19 and TRBJ2-2; D uncertain. Between the trimmed V and J ends, which lost 3 bases and 9 bases, there was a span of 14 bases. Germline V CDR1 and CDR2: LNHDA, SQIVND (reference sequence). The length of the CDR3 is 14 residues.

This chain joins TRBV30 and TRBJ1-2; 7 nucleotides match TRBD1. The V segment lost 4 bases and the J segment 5 bases; nucleotides outside the gene matches: 10. This CDR3 is built from 14 residues. The germline V gene encodes CDR1 GTSNPN and CDR2 SVGIG (reference sequence). The CDR3 sequence: CAWTRQTGWYGYTF. CDR3 coding DNA: TGTGCCTGGACCCGCCAGACAGGGTGGTATGGCTACACCTTC.